These T cell receptor beta chains were read from a single sample in a study of shared clonotypes between healthy human individuals. Clones were sequenced by immunoSEQ multiplex PCR, and TCRdb holds only the in-frame ones, with some missing. The top ten hold around 0.13% of the sample, which has 2 million to 2.5 million clones, more than 90% seen once. The sequenced material came from naive CD4+ T cells sorted from blood. Receptors originate from a man between 18 and 29 years old in good health. The CDR3 runs from the conserved cysteine through the conserved F or W. The D gene is left open where the match is weak. Clone size is not always given. Where it is, it says once, few, many or a class for expanded clones.

V gene	J gene	D gene	clone size	CDR3 protein	CDR3 DNA
TRBV4-3	TRBJ2-7	TRBD2	-	CASSHRTSGYIYEQYF	TGCGCCAGCAGCCACCGGACTAGCGGGTACATCTACGAGCAGTACTTC
TRBV7-9	TRBJ2-7	-	-	CASSSPPPHEQYF	TGTGCCAGCAGCTCCCCCCCGCCCCACGAGCAGTACTTC
TRBV5-1	TRBJ1-3	-	-	CASSYSGGDSLNTIYF	TGCGCCAGCTCCTATAGCGGCGGAGACTCCCTAAACACCATATATTTT
TRBV6-1	TRBJ2-2	-	-	CASRFGQTNTGELFF	TGTGCCAGCAGATTTGGACAGACTAACACCGGGGAGCTGTTTTTT
TRBV7-2	TRBJ2-5	-	-	CASSSSGGETQYF	TGTGCCAGCAGCTCCTCCGGCGGGGAGACCCAGTACTTC
TRBV27	TRBJ1-2	TRBD1	-	CASSLGQGVPYGYTF	TGTGCCAGCAGTTTAGGGCAGGGGGTACCCTATGGCTACACCTTC
TRBV6-1	TRBJ1-4	-	-	CASSLGSQSEKLFF	TGTGCCAGCAGTTTAGGGTCACAGAGTGAAAAACTGTTTTTT
TRBV2	TRBJ2-5	TRBD2	-	CASGGGRGKETQYF	TGTGCCAGTGGGGGAGGGCGGGGAAAAGAGACCCAGTACTTC
TRBV6-5	TRBJ1-2	-	-	CASTQRGALYGYTF	TGTGCCAGCACCCAACGAGGGGCATTGTATGGCTACACCTTC
TRBV9	TRBJ2-7	-	-	CASSLRAEPYEQYF	TGTGCCAGCAGCTTAAGGGCAGAGCCCTACGAGCAGTATTTC
TRBV9	TRBJ2-2	TRBD2	-	CASSVARAGGTGELFF	TGTGCCAGCAGCGTAGCTAGAGCGGGAGGGACCGGGGAGCTGTTTTTT
TRBV5-1	TRBJ2-7	-	-	CASSLATEFHEQYF	TGCGCCAGCAGCTTGGCCACAGAATTCCACGAGCAGTACTTC
TRBV18	TRBJ2-5	-	-	CASSPPIGTQYF	TGTGCCAGCTCACCACCGATTGGGACCCAGTACTTC
TRBV7-3	TRBJ2-7	TRBD2	once	CASSLETSGGYEQYF	TGTGCCAGCAGCTTAGAGACTAGCGGGGGATACGAGCAGTACTTC
TRBV6-4	TRBJ2-2	TRBD2	once	CASSAVAGGTGELFF	TGTGCCAGCAGTGCTGTAGCGGGGGGTACCGGGGAGCTGTTTTTT
TRBV6-1	TRBJ1-1	-	-	CASRGGMNTEAFF	TGTGCCAGCCGCGGGGGCATGAACACTGAAGCTTTCTTT
TRBV29-1	TRBJ1-2	-	-	CSALDPTPNGYTF	TGCAGCGCCCTGGACCCTACCCCCAATGGCTACACCTTC
TRBV2	TRBJ1-1	-	-	CASSEAPDGRPEAFF	TGTGCCAGCAGTGAAGCACCTGATGGTCGGCCTGAAGCTTTCTTT
TRBV19	TRBJ2-2	TRBD2	few	CASMAQGGAGELFF	TGTGCCAGTATGGCGCAGGGAGGGGCCGGGGAGCTGTTTTTT
TRBV4-1	TRBJ2-7	-	-	CASSQPLREKAYEQYF	TGCGCCAGCAGCCAACCCCTGAGAGAAAAAGCCTACGAGCAGTACTTC
TRBV6-5	TRBJ1-5	-	-	CASSRGVKDQPQHF	TGTGCCAGCAGTCGGGGAGTTAAGGATCAGCCCCAGCATTTT
TRBV10-3	TRBJ1-6	-	-	CAISEDQGLWSPLHF	TGTGCCATCAGTGAGGATCAGGGGCTTTGGTCACCCCTCCACTTT
TRBV18	TRBJ1-2	-	-	CASSRTASYGYTF	TGTGCCAGCTCGCGGACGGCTAGCTATGGCTACACCTTC